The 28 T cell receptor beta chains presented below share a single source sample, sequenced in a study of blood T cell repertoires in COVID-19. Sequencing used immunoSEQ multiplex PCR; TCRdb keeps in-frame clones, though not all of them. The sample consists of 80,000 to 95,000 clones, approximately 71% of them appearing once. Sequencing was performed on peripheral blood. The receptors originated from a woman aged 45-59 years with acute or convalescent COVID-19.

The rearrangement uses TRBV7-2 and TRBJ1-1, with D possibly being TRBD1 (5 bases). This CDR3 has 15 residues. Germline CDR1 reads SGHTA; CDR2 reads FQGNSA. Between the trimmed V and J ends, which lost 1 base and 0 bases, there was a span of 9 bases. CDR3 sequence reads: CASSLDGGMNTEAFF. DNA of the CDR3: TGTGCCAGCAGCTTAGATGGGGGGATGAACACTGAAGCTTTCTTT.

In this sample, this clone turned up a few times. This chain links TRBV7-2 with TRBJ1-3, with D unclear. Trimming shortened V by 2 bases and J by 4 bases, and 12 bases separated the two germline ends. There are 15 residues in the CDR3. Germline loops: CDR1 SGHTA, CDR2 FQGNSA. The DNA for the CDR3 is TGTGCCAGCAGCTTATCGGGGTGGTTGGGAAACACCATATATTTT. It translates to CASSLSGWLGNTIYF.

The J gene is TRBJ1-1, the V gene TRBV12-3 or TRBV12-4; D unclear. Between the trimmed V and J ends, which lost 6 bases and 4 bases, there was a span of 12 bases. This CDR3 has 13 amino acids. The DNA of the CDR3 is TGTGCCAGCAGCCCCGTAGTCTTCACTGAAGCTTTCTTT. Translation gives CASSPVVFTEAFF.

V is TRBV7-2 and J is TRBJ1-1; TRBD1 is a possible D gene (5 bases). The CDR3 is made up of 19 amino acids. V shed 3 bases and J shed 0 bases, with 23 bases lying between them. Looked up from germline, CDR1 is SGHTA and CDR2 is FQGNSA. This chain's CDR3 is CASSFKLGSQGRMNTEAFF. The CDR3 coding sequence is TGTGCCAGCAGCTTTAAACTCGGAAGTCAGGGCAGAATGAACACTGAAGCTTTCTTT. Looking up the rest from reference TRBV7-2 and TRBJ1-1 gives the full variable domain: GAGVSQSPSNKVTEKGKDVELRCDPISGHTALYWYRQSLGQGLEFLIYFQGNSAPDKSGLPSDRFSAERTGGSVSTLTIQRTQQEDSAVYLCASSFKLGSQGRMNTEAFFGQGTRLTVV.

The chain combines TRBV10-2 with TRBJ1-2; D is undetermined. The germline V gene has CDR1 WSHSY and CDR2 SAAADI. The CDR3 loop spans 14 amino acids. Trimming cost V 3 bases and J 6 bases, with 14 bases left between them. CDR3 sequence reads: CASSDSGRYNGYTF. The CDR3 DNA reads TGCGCCAGCAGTGATAGCGGCAGGTACAATGGCTACACCTTC.

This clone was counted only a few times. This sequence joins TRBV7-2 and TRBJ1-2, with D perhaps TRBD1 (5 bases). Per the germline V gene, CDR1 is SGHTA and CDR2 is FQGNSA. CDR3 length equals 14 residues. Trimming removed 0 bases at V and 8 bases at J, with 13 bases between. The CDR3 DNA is TGTGCCAGCAGCTTAGCGCTCAGGGATGGGGGCTACACCTTC. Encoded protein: CASSLALRDGGYTF.

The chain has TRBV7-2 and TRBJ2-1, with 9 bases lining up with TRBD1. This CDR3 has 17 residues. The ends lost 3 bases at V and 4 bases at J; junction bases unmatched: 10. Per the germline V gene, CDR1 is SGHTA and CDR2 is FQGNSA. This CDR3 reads CASSLFRTGEEYNEQFF. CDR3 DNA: TGTGCCAGCAGCTTGTTCCGGACAGGGGAAGAATACAATGAGCAGTTCTTC.

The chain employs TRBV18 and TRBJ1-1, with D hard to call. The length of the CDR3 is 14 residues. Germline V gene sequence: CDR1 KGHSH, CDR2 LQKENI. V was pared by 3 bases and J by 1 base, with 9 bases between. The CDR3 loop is CASSPNVQNTEAFF. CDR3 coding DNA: TGTGCCAGCTCACCCAACGTACAGAACACTGAAGCTTTCTTT.

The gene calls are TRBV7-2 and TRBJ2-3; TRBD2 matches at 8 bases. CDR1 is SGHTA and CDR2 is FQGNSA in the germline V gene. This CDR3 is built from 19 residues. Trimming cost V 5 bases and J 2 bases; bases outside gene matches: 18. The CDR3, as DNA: TGTGCCAGCAGCCCGCCTATTGGGTGGGCGGGGGGCCTCACAGATACGCAGTATTTT. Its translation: CASSPPIGWAGGLTDTQYF.

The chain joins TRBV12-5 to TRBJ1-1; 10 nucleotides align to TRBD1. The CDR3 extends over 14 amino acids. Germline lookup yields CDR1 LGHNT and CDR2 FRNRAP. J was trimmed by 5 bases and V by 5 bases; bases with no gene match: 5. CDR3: CASGTGTGVTEAFF. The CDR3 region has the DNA TGTGCTAGTGGTACCGGGACAGGGGTAACTGAAGCTTTCTTT.

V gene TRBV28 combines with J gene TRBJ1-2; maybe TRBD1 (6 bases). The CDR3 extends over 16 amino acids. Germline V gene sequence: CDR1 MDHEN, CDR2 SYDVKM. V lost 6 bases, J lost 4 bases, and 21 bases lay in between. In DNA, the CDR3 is TGTGCCAGCAGACTTCCATCCGGGACAACAGGCTATGGCTACACCTTC. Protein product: CASRLPSGTTGYGYTF.

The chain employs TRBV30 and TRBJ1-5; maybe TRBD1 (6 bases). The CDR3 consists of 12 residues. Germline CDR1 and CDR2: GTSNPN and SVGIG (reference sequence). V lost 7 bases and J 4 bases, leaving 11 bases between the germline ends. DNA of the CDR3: TGTGCCTCTGCACAGGGTAATCAGCCCCAGCATTTT. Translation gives CASAQGNQPQHF.

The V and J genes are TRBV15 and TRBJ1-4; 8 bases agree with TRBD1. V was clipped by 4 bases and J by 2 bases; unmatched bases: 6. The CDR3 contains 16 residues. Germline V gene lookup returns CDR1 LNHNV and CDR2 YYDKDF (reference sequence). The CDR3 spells CATSTSGTGTNEKLFF. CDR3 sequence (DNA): TGTGCCACCAGCACCTCGGGGACAGGCACTAATGAAAAACTGTTTTTT.

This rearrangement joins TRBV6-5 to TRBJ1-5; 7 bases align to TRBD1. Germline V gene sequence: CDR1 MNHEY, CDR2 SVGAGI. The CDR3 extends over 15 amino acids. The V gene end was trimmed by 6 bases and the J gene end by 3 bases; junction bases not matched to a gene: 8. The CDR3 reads CASRVQGSPNQPQHF. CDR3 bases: TGTGCCAGCAGGGTACAGGGGAGCCCCAATCAGCCCCAGCATTTT.

The CDR3 protein is CASSFEGGGYNEQFF. The CDR3 nucleotides read TGTGCCAGCAGCTTCGAGGGTGGCGGATACAATGAGCAGTTCTTC. The chain employs TRBV5-8 and TRBJ2-1; perhaps TRBD2 as D (5 bases). V lost 2 bases to trimming and J lost 4 bases, with 13 bases between them. Germline CDR1 and CDR2: SGHTS and YDEGEE. The CDR3 runs 15 residues.

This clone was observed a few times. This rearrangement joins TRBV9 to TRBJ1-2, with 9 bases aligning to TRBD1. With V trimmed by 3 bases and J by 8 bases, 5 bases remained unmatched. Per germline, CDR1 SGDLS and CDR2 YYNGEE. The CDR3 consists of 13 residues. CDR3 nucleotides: TGTGCCAGCAGCGCGGGACAGGGACGCGGCTACACCTTC. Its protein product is CASSAGQGRGYTF.

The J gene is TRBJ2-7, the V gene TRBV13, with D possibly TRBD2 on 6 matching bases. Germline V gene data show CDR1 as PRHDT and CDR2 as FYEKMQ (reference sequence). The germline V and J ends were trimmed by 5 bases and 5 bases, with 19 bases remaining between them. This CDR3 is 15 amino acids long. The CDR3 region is CASSNWLAPPDEQYF. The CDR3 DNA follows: TGTGCCAGCAGCAACTGGCTAGCGCCACCAGACGAGCAGTACTTC.

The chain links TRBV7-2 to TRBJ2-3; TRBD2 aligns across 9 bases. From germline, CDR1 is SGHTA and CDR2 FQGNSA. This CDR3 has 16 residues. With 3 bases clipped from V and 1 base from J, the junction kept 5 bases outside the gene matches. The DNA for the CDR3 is TGTGCCAGCAGCTTCGCGGGGGGGCCGGGCACAGATACGCAGTATTTT. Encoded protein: CASSFAGGPGTDTQYF.

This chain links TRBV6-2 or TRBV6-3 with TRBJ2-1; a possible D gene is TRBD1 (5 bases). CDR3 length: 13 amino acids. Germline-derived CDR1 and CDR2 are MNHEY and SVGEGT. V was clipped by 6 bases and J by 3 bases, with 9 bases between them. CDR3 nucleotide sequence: TGTGCCAGCAGCTTCGACAGCTACAATGAGCAGTTCTTC. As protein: CASSFDSYNEQFF.

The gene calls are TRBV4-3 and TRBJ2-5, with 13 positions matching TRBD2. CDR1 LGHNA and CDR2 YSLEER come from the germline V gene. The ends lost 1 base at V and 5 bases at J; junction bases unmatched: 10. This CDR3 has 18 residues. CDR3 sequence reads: CASSQGGPLAGGAETQYF. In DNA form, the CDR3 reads TGCGCCAGCAGCCAAGGAGGGCCACTAGCGGGGGGGGCGGAGACCCAGTACTTC.

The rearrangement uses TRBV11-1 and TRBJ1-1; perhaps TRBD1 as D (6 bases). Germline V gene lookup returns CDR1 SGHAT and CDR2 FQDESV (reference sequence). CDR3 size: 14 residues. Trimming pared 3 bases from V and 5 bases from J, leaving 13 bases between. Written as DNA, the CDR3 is TGTGCCAGCAGCTTCCGTGCTACAGGGACTGAAGCTTTCTTT. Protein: CASSFRATGTEAFF.

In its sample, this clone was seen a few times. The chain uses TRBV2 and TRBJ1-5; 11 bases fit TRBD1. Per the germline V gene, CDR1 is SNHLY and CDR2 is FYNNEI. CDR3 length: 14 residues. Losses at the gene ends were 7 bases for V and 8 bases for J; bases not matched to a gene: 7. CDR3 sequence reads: CASTWTGGREPQHF. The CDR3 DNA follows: TGTGCCAGCACCTGGACAGGGGGCAGGGAGCCCCAGCATTTT.

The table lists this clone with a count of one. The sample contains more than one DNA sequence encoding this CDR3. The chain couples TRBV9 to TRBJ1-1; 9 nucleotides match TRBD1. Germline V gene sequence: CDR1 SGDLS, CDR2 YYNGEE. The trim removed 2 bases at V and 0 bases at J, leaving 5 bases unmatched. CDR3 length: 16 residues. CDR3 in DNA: TGTGCCAGCAGCGTTTCGACAGGGGGGATGAACACTGAAGCTTTCTTT. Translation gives CASSVSTGGMNTEAFF.

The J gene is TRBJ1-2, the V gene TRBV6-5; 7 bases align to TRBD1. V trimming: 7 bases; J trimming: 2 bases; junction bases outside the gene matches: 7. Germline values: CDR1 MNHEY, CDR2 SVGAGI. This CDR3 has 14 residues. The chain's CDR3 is CASNLGQTNYGYTF. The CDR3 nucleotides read TGTGCCAGCAATTTGGGACAGACGAACTATGGCTACACCTTC.

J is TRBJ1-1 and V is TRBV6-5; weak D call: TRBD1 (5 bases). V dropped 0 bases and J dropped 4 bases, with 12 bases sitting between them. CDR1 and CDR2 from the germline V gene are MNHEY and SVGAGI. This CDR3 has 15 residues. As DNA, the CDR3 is TGTGCCAGCAGTTACTCGACGGGGGTAAGCACTGAAGCTTTCTTT. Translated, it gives CASSYSTGVSTEAFF.

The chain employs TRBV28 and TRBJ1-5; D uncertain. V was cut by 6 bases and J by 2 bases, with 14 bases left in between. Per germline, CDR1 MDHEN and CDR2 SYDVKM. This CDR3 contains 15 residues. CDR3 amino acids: CASSPLSLGNQPQHF. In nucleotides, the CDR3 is TGTGCCAGCAGCCCCCTGAGTCTGGGCAATCAGCCCCAGCATTTT.

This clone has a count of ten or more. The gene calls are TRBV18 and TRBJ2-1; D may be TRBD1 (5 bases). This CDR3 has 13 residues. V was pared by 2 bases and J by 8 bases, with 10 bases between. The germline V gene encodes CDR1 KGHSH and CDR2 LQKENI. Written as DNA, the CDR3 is TGTGCCAGCTCACCAAACCAGGGCGATGAGCAGTTCTTC. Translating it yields CASSPNQGDEQFF.

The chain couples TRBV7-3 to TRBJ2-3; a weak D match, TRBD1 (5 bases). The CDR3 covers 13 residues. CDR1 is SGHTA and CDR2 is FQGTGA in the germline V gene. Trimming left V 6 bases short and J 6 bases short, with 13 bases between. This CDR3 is CASRLSKGDTQYF. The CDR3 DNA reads TGTGCCAGCAGGTTATCTAAGGGGGATACGCAGTATTTT.